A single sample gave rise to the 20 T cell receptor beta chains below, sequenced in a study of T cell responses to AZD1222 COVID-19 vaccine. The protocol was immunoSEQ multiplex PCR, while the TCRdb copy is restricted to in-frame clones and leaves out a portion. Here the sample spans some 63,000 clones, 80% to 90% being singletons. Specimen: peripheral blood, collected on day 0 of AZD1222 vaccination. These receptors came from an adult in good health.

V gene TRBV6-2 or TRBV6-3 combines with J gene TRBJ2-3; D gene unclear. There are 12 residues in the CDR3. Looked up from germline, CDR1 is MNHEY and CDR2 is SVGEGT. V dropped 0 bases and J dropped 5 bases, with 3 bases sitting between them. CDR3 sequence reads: CASSYSRDTQYF. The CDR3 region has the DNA TGTGCCAGCAGTTACTCGCGAGATACGCAGTATTTT.

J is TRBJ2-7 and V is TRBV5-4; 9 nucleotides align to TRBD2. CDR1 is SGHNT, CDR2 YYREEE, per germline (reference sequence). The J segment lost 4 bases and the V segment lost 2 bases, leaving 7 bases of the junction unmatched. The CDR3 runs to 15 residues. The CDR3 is CASSFSGSNIYEQYF. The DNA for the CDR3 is TGTGCCAGCAGCTTTAGCGGGAGCAATATTTACGAGCAGTACTTC.

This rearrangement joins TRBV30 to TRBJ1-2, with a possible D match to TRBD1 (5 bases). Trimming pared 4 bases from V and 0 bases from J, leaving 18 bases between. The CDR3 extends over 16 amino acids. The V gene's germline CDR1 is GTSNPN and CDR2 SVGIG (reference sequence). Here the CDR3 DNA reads TGTGCCTGGATGAGAGGGCACAGGAGAGCTAACTATGGCTACACCTTC. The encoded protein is CAWMRGHRRANYGYTF.

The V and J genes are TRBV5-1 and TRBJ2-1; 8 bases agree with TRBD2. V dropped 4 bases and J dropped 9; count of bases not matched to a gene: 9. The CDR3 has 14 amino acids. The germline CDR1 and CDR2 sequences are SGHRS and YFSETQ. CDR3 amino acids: CASSHGTSGGEQFF. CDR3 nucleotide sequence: TGCGCCAGCAGCCACGGGACTAGTGGCGGTGAGCAGTTCTTC.

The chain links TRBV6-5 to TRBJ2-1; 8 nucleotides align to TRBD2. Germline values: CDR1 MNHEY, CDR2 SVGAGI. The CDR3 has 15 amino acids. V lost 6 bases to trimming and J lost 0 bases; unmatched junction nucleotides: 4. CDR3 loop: CASRESGSSYNEQFF. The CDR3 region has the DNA TGTGCCAGCAGGGAGAGCGGGAGCTCCTACAATGAGCAGTTCTTC.

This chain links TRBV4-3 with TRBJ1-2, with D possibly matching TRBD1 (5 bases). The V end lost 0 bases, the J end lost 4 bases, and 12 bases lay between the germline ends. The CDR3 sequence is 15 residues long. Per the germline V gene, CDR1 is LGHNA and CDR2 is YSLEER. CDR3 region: CASSQEGGSFYGYTF. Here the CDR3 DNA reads TGCGCCAGCAGCCAAGAGGGGGGTTCCTTCTATGGCTACACCTTC.

CDR3 region: CASSDRETQYF. In nucleotides, the CDR3 is TGTGCCAGCAGTGATAGGGAGACCCAGTACTTC. V usage is TRBV2 and J usage is TRBJ2-5; D is unclear. The CDR3 runs to 11 residues. The ends were cut back, 3 bases at V and 5 bases at J, with 4 bases in the middle. Germline CDR1 and CDR2: SNHLY and FYNNEI.

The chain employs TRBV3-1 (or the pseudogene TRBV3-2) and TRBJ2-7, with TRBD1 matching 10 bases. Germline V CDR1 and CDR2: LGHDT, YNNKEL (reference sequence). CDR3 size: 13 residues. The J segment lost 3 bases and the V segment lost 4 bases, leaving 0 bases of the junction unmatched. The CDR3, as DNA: TGTGCCAGCAGCCGGGACAGGGGCTACGAGCAGTACTTC. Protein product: CASSRDRGYEQYF.

CDR3 protein: CASSYSSRSQPQHF. The CDR3 nucleotides read TGTGCCAGCAGTTACTCCTCGAGGAGTCAGCCCCAGCATTTT. The chain recombines TRBV6-5 with TRBJ1-5; D uncertain. CDR3 size: 14 residues. The V end was cut by 0 bases, the J end by 6 bases, with 9 bases between. CDR1 MNHEY and CDR2 SVGAGI come from the germline V gene.

DNA for the CDR3: TGTGCCAGCAGCTTTAACAGCGGTCCTATTGGGAATGAGCAGTTCTTC. As protein: CASSFNSGPIGNEQFF. The chain employs TRBV5-4 and TRBJ2-1; D might be TRBD2 (5 bases). Trimming pared 2 bases from V and 7 bases from J, leaving 19 bases between. Germline V gives CDR1 SGHNT, CDR2 YYREEE (reference sequence). The CDR3 loop spans 16 amino acids.

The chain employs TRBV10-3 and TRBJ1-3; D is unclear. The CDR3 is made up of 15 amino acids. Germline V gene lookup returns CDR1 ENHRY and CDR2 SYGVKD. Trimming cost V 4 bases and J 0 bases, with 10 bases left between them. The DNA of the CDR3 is TGTGCCATCAGTGCTACAGTGAACTCTGGAAACACCATATATTTT. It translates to CAISATVNSGNTIYF.

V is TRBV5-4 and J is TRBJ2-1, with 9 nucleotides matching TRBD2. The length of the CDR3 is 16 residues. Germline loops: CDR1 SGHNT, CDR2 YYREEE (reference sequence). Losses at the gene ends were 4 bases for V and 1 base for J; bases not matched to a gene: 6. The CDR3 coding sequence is TGTGCCAGCAGCCCACCGGGACTAGCATCCTACAATGAGCAGTTCTTC. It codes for CASSPPGLASYNEQFF.

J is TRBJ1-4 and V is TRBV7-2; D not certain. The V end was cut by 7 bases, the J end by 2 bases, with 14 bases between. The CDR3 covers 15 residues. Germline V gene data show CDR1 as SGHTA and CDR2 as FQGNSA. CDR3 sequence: CASTVRGFTNEKLFF. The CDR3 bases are TGTGCCAGCACCGTGCGGGGTTTCACTAATGAAAAACTGTTTTTT. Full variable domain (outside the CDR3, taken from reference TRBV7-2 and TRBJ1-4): GAGVSQSPSNKVTEKGKDVELRCDPISGHTALYWYRQSLGQGLEFLIYFQGNSAPDKSGLPSDRFSAERTGGSVSTLTIQRTQQEDSAVYLCASTVRGFTNEKLFFGSGTQLSVL.

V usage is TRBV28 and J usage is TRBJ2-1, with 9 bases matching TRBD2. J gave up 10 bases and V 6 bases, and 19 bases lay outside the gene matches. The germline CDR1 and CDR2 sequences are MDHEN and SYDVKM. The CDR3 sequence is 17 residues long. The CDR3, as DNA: TGTGCCAGCAGCCCGGCCGGGGGCGGGAGGGCCGGCGAGGAGCAGTTCTTC. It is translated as CASSPAGGGRAGEEQFF.

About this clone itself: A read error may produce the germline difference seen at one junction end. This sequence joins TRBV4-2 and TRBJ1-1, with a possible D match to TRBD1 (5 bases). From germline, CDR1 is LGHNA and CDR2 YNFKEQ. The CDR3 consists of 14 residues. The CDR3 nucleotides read TGTGCCAGCAGCCAAGTTTTATCAGGGCCAACGTGGTGGTTT. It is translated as CASSQVLSGPTWWF.

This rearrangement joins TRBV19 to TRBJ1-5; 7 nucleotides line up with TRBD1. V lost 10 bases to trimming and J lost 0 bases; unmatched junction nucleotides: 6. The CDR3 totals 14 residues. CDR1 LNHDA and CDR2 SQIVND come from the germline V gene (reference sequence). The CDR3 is CATGTVISNQPQHF. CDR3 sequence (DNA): TGTGCCACCGGGACAGTTATTAGCAATCAGCCCCAGCATTTT.

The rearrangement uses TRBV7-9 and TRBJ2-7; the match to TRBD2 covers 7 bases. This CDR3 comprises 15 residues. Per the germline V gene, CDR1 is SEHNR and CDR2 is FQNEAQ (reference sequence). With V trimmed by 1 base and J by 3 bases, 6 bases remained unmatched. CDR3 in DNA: TGTGCCAGCAGCTTAGGGGGAGGGATATACTACGAGCAGTACTTC. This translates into CASSLGGGIYYEQYF. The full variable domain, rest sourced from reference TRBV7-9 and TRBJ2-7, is DTGVSQNPRHKITKRGQNVTFRCDPISEHNRLYWYRQTLGQGPEFLTYFQNEAQLEKSRLLSDRFSAERPKGSFSTLEIQRTEQGDSAMYLCASSLGGGIYYEQYFGPGTRLTVT.

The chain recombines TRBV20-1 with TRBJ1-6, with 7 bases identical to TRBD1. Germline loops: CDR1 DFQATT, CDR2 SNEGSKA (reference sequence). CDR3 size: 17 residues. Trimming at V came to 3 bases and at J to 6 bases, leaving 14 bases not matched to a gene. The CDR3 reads CSASAEQGRRPNSPLHF. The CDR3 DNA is TGCAGTGCTAGTGCGGAACAGGGGCGCAGACCTAATTCACCCCTCCACTTT.

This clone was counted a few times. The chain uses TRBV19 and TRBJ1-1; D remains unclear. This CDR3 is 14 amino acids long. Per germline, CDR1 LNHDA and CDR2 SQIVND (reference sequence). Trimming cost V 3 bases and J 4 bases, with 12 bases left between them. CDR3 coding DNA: TGTGCCAGTAGTATTCAATTGGGCGGCACTGAAGCTTTCTTT. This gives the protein CASSIQLGGTEAFF.

The CDR3 DNA follows: TGTGCCAGCAGCCAAGGGGGACAGTCCGAAGCTTTCTTT. The encoded protein is CASSQGGQSEAFF. The chain joins TRBV3-1 (or the pseudogene TRBV3-2) to TRBJ1-1; 7 positions match TRBD1. The CDR3 spans 13 residues. The V gene's germline CDR1 is LGHDT and CDR2 YNNKEL (reference sequence). V was clipped by 1 base and J by 8 bases; unmatched bases: 4.